The T cell receptor beta chain described here comes from a study of CDR3 diversity in severe acne. There are many counts of this clonotype. The V and J ends lost 0 bases and 3 bases respectively, with 17 bases between them. This CDR3 comprises 17 residues. The germline gives CDR1 ENHRY, CDR2 SYGVKD. TCRdb reprocessed the PCR reads with MiXCR, giving one entry per CDR3 protein. In the table there are over 90,000 distinct CDR3 sequences, 51% of which are singletons. This chain connects TRBV10-3 to TRBJ1-1, with a weak D call TRBD1 (6 bases). This receptor was taken from a male donor with acne. The sequenced sample consisted of blood. This CDR3 reads CAISESMGGQLHTEAFF. The CDR3 bases are TGTGCCATCAGTGAGTCGATGGGGGGCCAGTTGCACACTGAAGCTTTCTTT.